A single sample gave rise to the 6 T cell receptor beta chains below, sequenced in a study of identical twins. TCRdb passed the 5' RACE reads through MiXCR, listing each CDR3 protein once. The repertoire holds under 350,000 distinct CDR3 sequences, with roughly 8.6% as singletons. The sample was also reused in another study, on yellow fever vaccine responses in identical twins.

The sequencing sample was made of CD8+ T cells sorted from blood. Receptors originate from a woman younger than 35 in good health.

This clonotype was detected many times. This chain links TRBV6-5 with TRBJ2-3, with 7 nucleotides matching TRBD1. Germline V gives CDR1 MNHEY, CDR2 SVGAGI. CDR3 size: 18 residues. Germline trimming cut 0 bases from V and 1 base from J; bases unmatched to any gene: 10. In nucleotides, the CDR3 is TGTGCCAGCAGTTACTCGCCCCCGGGAAGGGGGCGCACAGATACGCAGTATTTT. It translates to CASSYSPPGRGRTDTQYF.

A few counts support this clonotype. The DNA for the CDR3 is TGTGTATGGGACAGGGGGGCGTACGAGCAGTACTTC. It is translated as CVWDRGAYEQYF. The chain couples TRBV28 to TRBJ2-7; TRBD1 aligns across 11 bases. CDR1 MDHEN and CDR2 SYDVKM come from the germline V gene. The length of the CDR3 is 12 residues. Drawing the rest from reference TRBV28 and TRBJ2-7, the complete variable domain is DVKVTQSSRYLVKRTGEKVFLECVQDMDHENMFWYRQDPGLGLRLIYFSYDVKMKEKGDIPEGYSVSREKKERFSLILESASTNQTSMYLCVWDRGAYEQYFGPGTRLTVT.

This clonotype was found a few times. The gene calls are TRBV5-6 and TRBJ2-7, with TRBD1 identical over 8 bases. CDR1 SGHDT and CDR2 YYEEEE come from the germline V gene. V dropped 3 bases and J dropped 4; count of bases not matched to a gene: 9. The CDR3 runs to 15 residues. The CDR3 sequence: CASSWGDRNLYEQYF. In nucleotides, the CDR3 is TGTGCCAGCAGCTGGGGGGACAGGAATCTATACGAGCAGTACTTC.

This clonotype was seen only a few times. The chain has TRBV30 and TRBJ2-3; TRBD2 agrees at 15 bases. The J segment lost 2 bases and the V segment lost 2 bases, leaving 5 bases of the junction unmatched. From germline, CDR1 is GTSNPN and CDR2 SVGIG (reference sequence). The CDR3 runs to 17 residues. CDR3 in DNA: TGTGCCTGGAGTCCCGGACTAGCGGGGGGGTACACAGATACGCAGTATTTT. It yields the protein CAWSPGLAGGYTDTQYF.

This clonotype showed up just once. V usage is TRBV7-9 and J usage is TRBJ2-1; D is perhaps TRBD2 (6 bases). Trimming removed 5 bases from V and 6 bases from J, with 17 bases in between. The CDR3 spans 15 residues. Germline V gene sequence: CDR1 SEHNR, CDR2 FQNEAQ (reference sequence). CDR3 protein: CASSQGLLGGNEQFF. DNA for the CDR3: TGTGCCAGCAGCCAGGGACTCCTCGGAGGCAATGAGCAGTTCTTC.

Ten or more counts support this clonotype. This sequence joins TRBV9 and TRBJ2-5, with D possibly TRBD2 on 6 matching bases. The length of the CDR3 is 20 residues. The germline CDR1 and CDR2 sequences are SGDLS and YYNGEE. V was clipped by 0 bases and J by 5 bases, with 29 bases between them. The CDR3 DNA is TGTGCCAGCAGCGTAGCGCGATTTATTGGAGGGGCCAGTTCCTTGGAGACCCAGTACTTC. Protein product: CASSVARFIGGASSLETQYF. Full variable domain (missing parts from reference TRBV9 and TRBJ2-5): DSGVTQTPKHLITATGQRVTLRCSPRSGDLSVYWYQQSLDQGLQFLIQYYNGEERAKGNILERFSAQQFPDLHSELNLSSLELGDSALYFCASSVARFIGGASSLETQYFGPGTRLLVL.